Each of the 28 T cell receptor beta chains below was sequenced from the same sample in a study of blood T cell repertoires in COVID-19. Clones were read by immunoSEQ multiplex PCR, and TCRdb kept only the in-frame ones, dropping some. The repertoire consists of tens of thousands of clones, with around 87% occurring once and the leading ten covering about 16%. Sequencing was done on a sample of peripheral blood. Source of these receptors: an elderly man with acute or convalescent COVID-19.

The rearrangement uses TRBV5-1 and TRBJ1-6, with 10 bases that match TRBD1. J was trimmed by 8 bases and V by 4 bases; bases with no gene match: 9. Germline V CDR1 and CDR2: SGHRS, YFSETQ. The CDR3 runs to 16 residues. DNA of the CDR3: TGCGCCAGCAGCCCGGGCAGAGGGACAGGGGATTCACCCCTCCACTTT. Amino acids: CASSPGRGTGDSPLHF.

This chain connects TRBV28 to TRBJ1-1; D gene uncertain. V dropped 5 bases and J dropped 4 bases, with 20 bases sitting between them. Germline V CDR1 and CDR2: MDHEN, SYDVKM. This CDR3 is 16 amino acids long. The CDR3 nucleotides are TGTGCCAGCAGTCCGCCCGGTACGGTACTTGGCACTGAAGCTTTCTTT. This encodes CASSPPGTVLGTEAFF.

The J gene is TRBJ2-6, the V gene TRBV2; perhaps TRBD2 as D (5 bases). Germline V gene data show CDR1 as SNHLY and CDR2 as FYNNEI. CDR3 size: 15 residues. V gave up 5 bases and J gave up 0 bases, with 8 bases separating them. The CDR3 protein is CASSLGSSGANVLTF. CDR3 nucleotides: TGTGCCAGCAGTTTAGGGAGCTCTGGGGCCAACGTCCTGACTTTC.

The V call is TRBV2, the J call TRBJ2-2; D possibly corresponds to TRBD2 (7 bases). Germline values: CDR1 SNHLY, CDR2 FYNNEI. This CDR3 contains 14 residues. Trimming took 7 bases from V and 5 from J, leaving 14 bases between them. The CDR3 is CASKRGGGTGELFF. The DNA for the CDR3 is TGTGCCAGCAAAAGGGGGGGCGGGACCGGGGAGCTGTTTTTT.

This rearrangement joins TRBV20-1 to TRBJ2-2; perhaps TRBD1 as D (5 bases). V was shortened by 3 bases and J by 4 bases, with 12 bases between the two germline ends. CDR3 length equals 14 residues. The germline V gene encodes CDR1 DFQATT and CDR2 SNEGSKA (reference sequence). The CDR3 sequence is CSASPRVTTGELFF. CDR3 sequence (DNA): TGCAGTGCTAGTCCCAGGGTTACCACCGGGGAGCTGTTTTTT.

The chain is built from TRBV6-5 and TRBJ1-6; 8 positions match TRBD1. CDR1 MNHEY and CDR2 SVGAGI come from the germline V gene. The CDR3 length is 14 residues. V trimming: 6 bases; J trimming: 6 bases; junction bases outside the gene matches: 4. CDR3 DNA sequence: TGTGCCAGCAGCGGGACAGGATCTAATTCACCCCTCCACTTT. Translating gives CASSGTGSNSPLHF.

The chain combines TRBV7-9 with TRBJ1-1; D not certain. This CDR3 contains 12 residues. Germline V gene sequence: CDR1 SEHNR, CDR2 FQNEAQ (reference sequence). The V end lost 3 bases, the J end lost 4 bases, and 6 bases lay between the germline ends. In DNA, the CDR3 is TGTGCCAGCAGCTTCGAGGGCACTGAAGCTTTCTTT. This sequence encodes CASSFEGTEAFF.

The chain links TRBV15 to TRBJ2-7; D possibly corresponds to TRBD1 (5 bases). Germline CDR1 and CDR2: LNHNV and YYDKDF (reference sequence). Trimming stripped 0 bases from V and 4 bases from J, with 7 bases between. CDR3 length: 13 amino acids. CDR3 sequence reads: CATSREAGYEQYF. For the CDR3, the DNA is TGTGCCACCAGCAGAGAAGCAGGGTACGAGCAGTACTTC.

The V call is TRBV11-2, the J call TRBJ1-1; TRBD1 aligns across 8 bases. The CDR3 is 15 residues long. The trim removed 3 bases at V and 5 bases at J, leaving 8 bases unmatched. Germline CDR1 and CDR2: SGHAT and FQNNGV. The CDR3 is CASSFGQGFGTEAFF. DNA of the CDR3: TGTGCCAGCAGCTTCGGACAGGGTTTCGGGACTGAAGCTTTCTTT. The full variable domain, in which reference TRBV11-2 and TRBJ1-1 provide the parts outside the CDR3, is EAGVAQSPRYKIIEKRQSVAFWCNPISGHATLYWYQQILGQGPKLLIQFQNNGVVDDSQLPKDRFSAERLKGVDSTLKIQPAKLEDSAVYLCASSFGQGFGTEAFFGQGTRLTVV.

The gene calls are TRBV7-9 and TRBJ1-2; 11 bases agree with TRBD1. The CDR3 totals 14 residues. The V and J ends lost 5 bases and 7 bases, in that order; junction bases with no gene match: 6. Germline CDR1 is SEHNR and CDR2 is FQNEAQ (reference sequence). The CDR3, as DNA: TGTGCCAGCAGCCACGGACAGGGGGCGCGTGGCTACACCTTC. Residues: CASSHGQGARGYTF. The whole variable domain, filled in from reference TRBV7-9 and TRBJ1-2, reads DTGVSQNPRHKITKRGQNVTFRCDPISEHNRLYWYRQTLGQGPEFLTYFQNEAQLEKSRLLSDRFSAERPKGSFSTLEIQRTEQGDSAMYLCASSHGQGARGYTFGSGTRLTVV.

V is TRBV12-3 or TRBV12-4 and J is TRBJ2-1; 11 bases are shared with TRBD1. CDR3 length: 11 amino acids. Trimming at V came to 5 bases and at J to 15 bases, leaving 3 bases not matched to a gene. CDR3: CASSRDRGGFF. The CDR3 DNA reads as TGTGCCAGCAGTCGGGACAGGGGGGGGTTCTTC.

The chain couples TRBV6-6 to TRBJ2-7, with a weak D call TRBD2 (5 bases). Trimming stripped 5 bases from V and 2 bases from J, with 7 bases between. The germline V gene encodes CDR1 MNHNY and CDR2 SVGAGI (reference sequence). This CDR3 has 12 amino acids. CDR3 amino acids: CASSPGAYEQYF. CDR3 coding DNA: TGTGCCAGCAGTCCCGGGGCCTACGAGCAGTACTTC.

Here the CDR3 reads CAWLTAHSGANVLTF. The CDR3 region has the DNA TGTGCCTGGCTGACAGCCCACTCTGGGGCCAACGTCCTGACTTTC. The chain employs TRBV30 and TRBJ2-6, with D possibly being TRBD1 (5 bases). V lost 5 bases and J lost 0, with 11 bases in between. Germline V gene lookup returns CDR1 GTSNPN and CDR2 SVGIG (reference sequence). CDR3 length equals 15 residues.

This clone was seen just once. This sequence joins TRBV15 and TRBJ1-5; D is unresolved. Germline V gives CDR1 LNHNV, CDR2 YYDKDF (reference sequence). This CDR3 spans 13 amino acids. The germline V and J ends were trimmed by 0 bases and 4 bases, with 4 bases remaining between them. CDR3 sequence reads: CATSRDLNQPQHF. CDR3 DNA: TGTGCCACCAGCAGAGATCTTAATCAGCCCCAGCATTTT.

This clone was seen a handful of times. This chain uses TRBV7-2 with TRBJ2-7; D gene ambiguous. From germline, CDR1 is SGHTA and CDR2 FQGNSA. With 5 bases removed from V and 3 bases from J, the gap between germline ends came to 8 bases. CDR3 size: 12 residues. CDR3 DNA sequence: TGTGCCAGCAGCCCAACCGGCTACGAGCAGTACTTC. Translation: CASSPTGYEQYF.

The rearrangement uses TRBV5-1 and TRBJ2-7, with D perhaps matching TRBD1 (6 bases). V gave up 2 bases and J gave up 2 bases, with 17 bases separating them. The CDR3 length is 16 residues. Germline-derived CDR1 and CDR2 are SGHRS and YFSETQ. CDR3 in amino acids: CASSLAGQSHTYEQYF. CDR3 coding DNA: TGCGCCAGCAGCTTAGCAGGACAGTCCCACACCTACGAGCAGTACTTC. The full variable domain, with the rest looked up from reference TRBV5-1 and TRBJ2-7, is KAGVTQTPRYLIKTRGQQVTLSCSPISGHRSVSWYQQTPGQGLQFLFEYFSETQRNKGNFPGRFSGRQFSNSRSEMNVSTLELGDSALYLCASSLAGQSHTYEQYFGPGTRLTVT.

The CDR3 DNA reads as TGTGCCAGCAGCCGAGGGGGCCAAGAGACCCAGTACTTC. Translation gives CASSRGGQETQYF. V gene TRBV14 combines with J gene TRBJ2-5, with a tentative D call TRBD1 (6 bases). Germline V lookup: CDR1 SGHDN, CDR2 FVKESK. V was shortened by 4 bases and J by 1 base, with 7 bases between the two germline ends. The CDR3 length is 13 residues.

This chain joins TRBV5-5 and TRBJ1-3, with a tentative D call TRBD1 (6 bases). The CDR3 consists of 15 residues. Trimming took off 4 bases at V and 2 bases at J, with 13 bases between the two ends. CDR1 and CDR2 from the germline V gene are SGHKS and YYEKEE (reference sequence). The CDR3 region has the DNA TGTGCCAGCAGCACGGACAGAAGAGCTGGAAACACCATATATTTT. This translates into CASSTDRRAGNTIYF.

This clone was observed a single time. The J gene is TRBJ2-1, the V gene TRBV5-1; 7 positions agree with TRBD2. CDR1 SGHRS and CDR2 YFSETQ come from the germline V gene. The CDR3 runs to 15 residues. Trimming cost V 2 bases and J 0 bases; bases outside gene matches: 2. The DNA for the CDR3 is TGCGCCAGCAGCTTCATAGCGGGCTCCTACAATGAGCAGTTCTTC. Translating it yields CASSFIAGSYNEQFF.

The chain employs TRBV28 and TRBJ1-1; D perhaps matches TRBD1 (6 bases). This CDR3 is 14 amino acids long. The V gene's germline CDR1 is MDHEN and CDR2 SYDVKM. V dropped 5 bases and J dropped 4 bases, with 14 bases sitting between them. The CDR3 protein is CASSPPNRATEAFF. In DNA form, the CDR3 reads TGTGCCAGCAGTCCCCCCAACAGGGCCACTGAAGCTTTCTTT.

This chain joins TRBV30 and TRBJ1-5; D may be TRBD1 (6 bases). The CDR3 loop spans 14 amino acids. V was shortened by 1 base and J by 3 bases, with 10 bases between the two germline ends. Germline assignment: CDR1 GTSNPN and CDR2 SVGIG (reference sequence). DNA of the CDR3: TGTGCCTGGAGTGAGGGGGACTACAATCAGCCCCAGCATTTT. Its translation: CAWSEGDYNQPQHF. Based on the CDR3 plus reference TRBV30 and TRBJ1-5, the full variable domain is SQTIHQWPATLVQPVGSPLSLECTVEGTSNPNLYWYRQAAGRGLQLLFYSVGIGQISSEVPQNLSASRPQDRQFILSSKKLLLSDSGFYLCAWSEGDYNQPQHFGDGTRLSIL.

This clone was detected only once. The chain couples TRBV7-6 to TRBJ2-7, with TRBD2 matching 8 bases. The CDR3 is made up of 13 amino acids. V was pared by 6 bases and J by 2 bases, with 3 bases of the junction left unmatched. CDR1 is SGHVS, CDR2 FNYEAQ, per germline. The chain's CDR3 is CASSSGEPYEQYF. The CDR3 DNA is TGTGCCAGCAGTAGCGGGGAGCCCTACGAGCAGTACTTC. The complete variable domain, with remaining parts taken from reference TRBV7-6 and TRBJ2-7, reads GAGVSQSPRYKVTKRGQDVALRCDPISGHVSLYWYRQALGQGPEFLTYFNYEAQQDKSGLPNDRFSAERPEGSISTLTIQRTEQRDSAMYRCASSSGEPYEQYFGPGTRLTVT.

The V call is TRBV2, the J call TRBJ1-5; TRBD1 matches at 7 bases. The CDR3 extends over 14 amino acids. The junction had 5 bases not matched to a gene; V was cut back by 7 bases and J by 2 bases. CDR1 SNHLY and CDR2 FYNNEI come from the germline V gene. The CDR3 sequence: CASNRQGGNQPQHF. The DNA for the CDR3 is TGTGCCAGCAATCGACAGGGTGGCAATCAGCCCCAGCATTTT.

The genes are TRBV4-1 and TRBJ2-7; TRBD1 matches at 7 bases. Germline CDR1 MGHRA, CDR2 YSYEKL. J lost 3 bases, V lost 4 bases, and 12 bases had no gene match. This CDR3 comprises 16 residues. CDR3 in DNA: TGCGCCAGCAGCCGCCTACGAGGGGGCGAAGGCTACGAGCAGTACTTC. This gives the protein CASSRLRGGEGYEQYF.

The chain is built from TRBV6-6 and TRBJ2-7; maybe TRBD2 (6 bases). CDR3 length equals 12 residues. Germline CDR1 and CDR2: MNHNY and SVGAGI (reference sequence). With 10 bases removed from V and 2 bases from J, the gap between germline ends came to 12 bases. CDR3 residues: CATGTGTYEQYF. In DNA, the CDR3 is TGTGCCACCGGGACTGGGACCTACGAGCAGTACTTC.

The J gene is TRBJ1-1, the V gene TRBV3-1 (or the pseudogene TRBV3-2), with TRBD1 identical over 10 bases. V shed 0 bases and J 3 bases; nucleotides not matched to a gene: 4. This CDR3 has 16 amino acids. The germline V gene encodes CDR1 LGHDT and CDR2 YNNKEL (reference sequence). The CDR3, as DNA: TGTGCCAGCAGCCAAGATTTCGGGACAGGGGACACTGAAGCTTTCTTT. Translated: CASSQDFGTGDTEAFF.

The chain couples TRBV25-1 to TRBJ2-7; D perhaps matches TRBD1 (6 bases). The ends were cut back, 6 bases at V and 4 bases at J, with 16 bases in the middle. Looked up from germline, CDR1 is MGHDK and CDR2 is SYGVNS. The CDR3 is made up of 14 amino acids. The CDR3 loop is CASRKSGTQYEQYF. In DNA form, the CDR3 reads TGTGCCAGCAGAAAATCCGGGACACAATACGAGCAGTACTTC.

This sequence joins TRBV25-1 and TRBJ2-3; TRBD2 might be the D (5 bases). CDR1 is MGHDK, CDR2 SYGVNS, per germline. With 1 base removed from V and 0 bases from J, the gap between germline ends came to 8 bases. CDR3 length: 15 residues. The CDR3 spells CASSELGASTDTQYF. CDR3 DNA: TGTGCCAGCAGTGAATTGGGAGCTAGCACAGATACGCAGTATTTT.